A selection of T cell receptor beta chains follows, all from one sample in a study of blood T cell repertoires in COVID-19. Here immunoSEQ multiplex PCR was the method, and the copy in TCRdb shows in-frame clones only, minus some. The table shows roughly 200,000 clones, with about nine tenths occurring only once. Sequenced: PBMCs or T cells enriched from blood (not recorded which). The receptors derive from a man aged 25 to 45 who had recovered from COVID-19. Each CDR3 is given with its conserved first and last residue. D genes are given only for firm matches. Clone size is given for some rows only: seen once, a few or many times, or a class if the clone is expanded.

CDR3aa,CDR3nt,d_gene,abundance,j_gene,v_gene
CASSRPYDRDRVNGELFF,TGTGCCAGCAGCCGCCCATACGACCGGGACAGGGTAAACGGGGAGCTGTTTTTT,TRBD1,-,TRBJ2-2,TRBV3-1/TRBV3-2
CASSLETRTADTQYF,TGTGCCAGCAGCTTGGAGACTAGGACGGCCGATACGCAGTATTTT,-,-,TRBJ2-3,TRBV5-4
CASSPLTGDYEQYF,TGTGCCAGCTCACCTCTGACAGGGGACTACGAGCAGTACTTC,TRBD1,-,TRBJ2-7,TRBV18
CASKGLAGGKNIQYF,TGTGCCAGCAAGGGACTAGCGGGGGGCAAAAACATTCAGTACTTC,TRBD2,-,TRBJ2-4,TRBV19
CASSSDWGQGFGYTF,TGTGCCAGCAGCTCTGATTGGGGACAGGGTTTTGGCTACACCTTC,TRBD1,-,TRBJ1-2,TRBV7-9
CASSPPRLEASTGELFF,TGTGCCAGCTCACCACCGAGGTTGGAGGCGTCCACCGGGGAGCTGTTTTTT,-,-,TRBJ2-2,TRBV18
CASSLSVGRDQETQYF,TGTGCTAGCAGCTTATCAGTGGGCAGGGACCAAGAGACCCAGTACTTC,-,-,TRBJ2-5,TRBV7-7
CASSYSTVYNEQFF,TGTGCCAGCAGTTACTCGACAGTCTACAATGAGCAGTTCTTC,-,-,TRBJ2-1,TRBV6-2/TRBV6-3
CASSPNSGSGGNEQFF,TGTGCCAGTAGTCCCAATAGCGGGAGCGGGGGCAATGAGCAGTTCTTC,TRBD2,-,TRBJ2-1,TRBV19
CASSDRQGRTNEKLFF,TGTGCCAGCAGCGATCGACAGGGCCGAACTAATGAAAAACTGTTTTTT,TRBD1,-,TRBJ1-4,TRBV5-4
CAWGGLGAGETQSSYNSPLHF,TGTGCCTGGGGTGGACTGGGGGCAGGGGAAACACAAAGCTCCTATAATTCACCCCTCCACTTT,-,once,TRBJ1-6,TRBV30
CASSLNVGDYNEQFF,TGTGCCAGCAGCTTAAACGTAGGGGACTACAATGAGCAGTTCTTC,-,-,TRBJ2-1,TRBV7-2
CASSQGLAGGFGEQFF,TGCGCCAGCAGCCAAGGACTAGCGGGAGGATTCGGTGAGCAGTTCTTC,TRBD2,-,TRBJ2-1,TRBV4-1
CASSIQESNEKLFF,TGTGCCAGTAGTATCCAGGAATCTAATGAAAAACTGTTTTTT,-,-,TRBJ1-4,TRBV19
CASSVTGTPYNEQFF,TGTGCCAGCAGCGTCACCGGGACACCCTACAATGAGCAGTTCTTC,-,-,TRBJ2-1,TRBV7-9
CASSSGTGGGNTIYF,TGTGCCAGCAGTTCCGGGACAGGGGGAGGAAACACCATATATTTT,TRBD1,-,TRBJ1-3,TRBV9
CASSDRASSGNTIYF,TGTGCCAGCAGTGACAGGGCCAGCTCTGGAAACACCATATATTTT,-,once,TRBJ1-3,TRBV6-1
CASSVGQGGSDEQFF,TGTGCCAGCAGCGTAGGGCAGGGGGGCAGCGATGAGCAGTTCTTC,-,-,TRBJ2-1,TRBV9
CATSGQGYGYTF,TGTGCCACCTCGGGACAGGGATATGGCTACACCTTC,TRBD1,few,TRBJ1-2,TRBV24-1
CASSEPWGGTDTQYF,TGCGCCAGCAGTGAGCCCTGGGGGGGCACAGATACGCAGTATTTT,-,-,TRBJ2-3,TRBV10-1
CASSIIRGGGELFF,TGTGCCAGTAGTATTATCAGGGGTGGCGGGGAGCTGTTTTTT,-,-,TRBJ2-2,TRBV19
CASSFEGTNEKLFF,TGTGCCAGCAGTTTCGAGGGCACTAATGAAAAACTGTTTTTT,-,-,TRBJ1-4,TRBV27
CASSPGLASYEQYF,TGTGCCAGCAGCCCGGGACTAGCGTCCTACGAGCAGTACTTC,TRBD2,-,TRBJ2-7,TRBV4-2
CASSIRLAGMVTGELFF,TGTGCCAGTAGTATTAGACTAGCGGGAATGGTCACCGGGGAGCTGTTTTTT,TRBD2,-,TRBJ2-2,TRBV19
CASSGTSGGTDTQYF,TGTGCCAGCAGCGGGACTAGCGGGGGGACAGATACGCAGTATTTT,TRBD2,-,TRBJ2-3,TRBV13